This T cell receptor (beta chain) comes out of a study of T-cell memory formation after mild COVID-19. Whole-study context: Largely, the TCR clusters proved donor specific.

5'RACE primed at constant segments yielded TCR alpha and TCR beta cDNA libraries bearing sample barcodes and UMIs. TCRdb re-called the 5' RACE reads with MiXCR, one entry per CDR3 protein. The table includes approximately 570,000 distinct CDR3 sequences, around 17% detected once. On this clonotype itself: Its antigen remains unidentified.

Study conclusions and caveats: Clones which contracted sat mainly in CM and EM if CD4+, and in EMRA if CD8+.

This clonotype originated in an adult woman who had mild COVID-19 (a few samples of this study predate the infection). Cell type and time point are not known. The sequenced material came from PBMCs or a T cell subset sorted from them (not recorded which).

The CDR3 loop is CAISVEPNQPQHF. CDR3 nucleotides: TGTGCCATCAGTGTGGAGCCCAATCAGCCCCAGCATTTT. The V and J genes are TRBV10-3 and TRBJ1-5; D remains ambiguous. This CDR3 contains 13 residues. CDR1 is ENHRY and CDR2 is SYGVKD in the germline V gene. The V end lost 4 bases, the J end lost 3 bases, and 7 bases lay between the germline ends.